Below are 10 T cell receptor beta chains sequenced from a single sample in a study of T cells after yellow fever vaccination. Each CDR3 protein gets one entry after TCRdb re-called the 5' RACE reads with MiXCR. The sample shows about 130,000 distinct CDR3 sequences, 8.9% of them seen only once. Here the sequenced sample was CD8+ T cells sorted from PBMCs, taken on the day of the yellow fever booster vaccination. These receptor sequences come from a man aged 18 to 30 who received the YFV17D yellow fever vaccine.

There are many counts of this clonotype. V usage is TRBV4-1 and J usage is TRBJ2-1, with 13 bases matching TRBD2. The germline V gene has CDR1 MGHRA and CDR2 YSYEKL. The junction had 2 bases not matched to a gene; V was cut back by 2 bases and J by 4 bases. The CDR3 loop spans 16 amino acids. The CDR3 coding sequence is TGCGCCAGCAGCCAACGACTAGCGGGGGGTTACAATGAGCAGTTCTTC. It specifies CASSQRLAGGYNEQFF.

The chain is built from TRBV5-4 and TRBJ2-7; D ambiguous. There are 15 residues in the CDR3. CDR1 and CDR2 from the germline V gene are SGHNT and YYREEE (reference sequence). V gave up 0 bases and J gave up 5 bases, with 15 bases separating them. CDR3 loop: CASSLEFGQENEQYF. In nucleotides, the CDR3 is TGTGCCAGCAGCTTGGAATTTGGGCAGGAGAACGAGCAGTACTTC.

This clonotype was found many times. J is TRBJ1-1 and V is TRBV12-3 or TRBV12-4; D unclear. The CDR3 is 15 amino acids. Trimming removed 10 bases from V and 8 bases from J, with 26 bases in between. CDR3 sequence (DNA): TGTGCCACCCGTGGGCGGAATACAATGAGGGTCGAAGCTTTCTTT. Its translation is CATRGRNTMRVEAFF.

The gene calls are TRBV7-2 and TRBJ2-7, with a possible D match to TRBD2 (6 bases). Germline values: CDR1 SGHTA, CDR2 FQGNSA. This CDR3 has 15 amino acids. The V end was cut by 3 bases, the J end by 5 bases, with 17 bases between. For the CDR3, the DNA is TGTGCCAGCAGCTTTGCGGGACTTCTTGGAGACGAGCAGTACTTC. Its protein product is CASSFAGLLGDEQYF.

V gene TRBV30 combines with J gene TRBJ1-3; D is uncertain. Trimming removed 1 base from V and 0 bases from J, with 7 bases in between. CDR3 length: 14 residues. From germline, CDR1 is GTSNPN and CDR2 SVGIG (reference sequence). CDR3 amino acids: CAWSDGLSGNTIYF. In nucleotides, the CDR3 is TGTGCCTGGAGTGATGGTCTCTCTGGAAACACCATATATTTT.

This clonotype was detected a few times. The V and J genes are TRBV5-5 and TRBJ2-3; a weak D match, TRBD2 (5 bases). Between the trimmed V and J ends, which lost 0 bases and 3 bases, there was a span of 11 bases. The germline gives CDR1 SGHKS, CDR2 YYEKEE (reference sequence). The CDR3 consists of 15 residues. This CDR3 reads CASSLVAGPTDTQYF. The CDR3 nucleotides read TGTGCCAGCAGCTTGGTGGCGGGTCCGACAGATACGCAGTATTTT. The variable domain in full, with the rest retrieved from reference TRBV5-5 and TRBJ2-3, is DAGVTQSPTHLIKTRGQQVTLRCSPISGHKSVSWYQQVLGQGPQFIFQYYEKEERGRGNFPDRFSARQFPNYSSELNVNALLLGDSALYLCASSLVAGPTDTQYFGPGTRLTVL.

This clonotype has just a few counts. The rearrangement uses TRBV4-1 and TRBJ2-5; 7 positions match TRBD2. Germline V gene sequence: CDR1 MGHRA, CDR2 YSYEKL. CDR3 length equals 15 residues. The V gene end was trimmed by 4 bases and the J gene end by 5 bases; junction bases not matched to a gene: 10. The CDR3 reads CASSPRASGGETQYF. The CDR3 nucleotides are TGCGCCAGCAGCCCGCGCGCTAGCGGCGGTGAGACCCAGTACTTC.

This clonotype was counted between two and nine times. The V call is TRBV10-2, the J call TRBJ2-7; D is perhaps TRBD1 or TRBD2 (6 bases each). This CDR3 is built from 13 residues. Trimming left V 7 bases short and J 0 bases short, with 10 bases between. The germline gives CDR1 WSHSY, CDR2 SAAADI. In DNA form, the CDR3 reads TGCGCCAGCAAGGGGGGCTTCTCCTACGAGCAGTACGTC. This gives the protein CASKGGFSYEQYV.

The V call is TRBV9, the J call TRBJ2-3, with D possibly being TRBD2 (7 bases). V gave up 3 bases and J gave up 5 bases, with 10 bases separating them. The germline V gene encodes CDR1 SGDLS and CDR2 YYNGEE. This CDR3 has 13 amino acids. The CDR3 DNA follows: TGTGCCAGCAGCGCGAGGGGGGGAGATACGCAGTATTTT. Translation: CASSARGGDTQYF.

The chain links TRBV20-1 to TRBJ2-7; TRBD2 matches at 10 bases. The trim removed 6 bases at V and 0 bases at J, leaving 8 bases unmatched. This CDR3 contains 15 residues. CDR1 is DFQATT, CDR2 SNEGSKA, per germline (reference sequence). Here the CDR3 DNA reads TGCAGTGCCCTCGGAGCGGGGGGGGTCTCCTACGAGCAGTACTTC. This translates into CSALGAGGVSYEQYF.